This T cell receptor (beta chain) comes out of a study of T cells after yellow fever vaccination. For this clonotype: Antigen unknown.

Trimming cost V 6 bases and J 4 bases; bases outside gene matches: 12. The V gene's germline CDR1 is DFQATT and CDR2 SNEGSKA (reference sequence). The CDR3 has 17 amino acids. Study-wide points: Subsequent to the booster, the majority of primary-vaccination clones reappeared (roughly 95% CD4, about 90% CD8). A minor fraction of clonotypes spanned both CD4 and CD8 compartments.

TCRdb passed the 5' RACE reads through MiXCR, listing each CDR3 protein once. The table records roughly 500,000 distinct CDR3 sequences, about 19% of them present only once. The source was PBMCs, collected 15 days after the yellow fever booster vaccination. V usage is TRBV20-1 and J usage is TRBJ2-7, with TRBD2 matching 16 bases. This sequence was found in a man aged 25 to 40 who received the YFV17D yellow fever vaccine. This CDR3 is CSASGTSGRARMYEQYF. DNA for the CDR3: TGCAGTGCCAGTGGGACTAGCGGGAGGGCCAGGATGTACGAGCAGTACTTC.